This T cell receptor (beta chain) was identified during a study of blood T cell repertoires in COVID-19 (dated by TCRdb to the early 2020s). As for the study more broadly: The collaborator samples originated in the United States, Italy and Spain and spanned the acute and convalescent phases of COVID-19. The material from the prospective study consisted of cDNA or gDNA derived from T cells, B-cell-depleted T cells, or PBMCs. Deeply sampled blood TCRbeta repertoires from subjects exposed to, actively infected with, or recovered from COVID-19 were included in the dataset. The repertoires were released in a freely available public database intended as a resource for research on the immune response to SARS-CoV-2. The samples were drawn from the first 160 participants of the ongoing ImmuneRACE study and from 950 to 1,500 subjects provided by 6 global collaborators. Sample metadata almost always included a de-identified subject ID, COVID-19 status, age in years and sex. HLA class I and class II types, where available, came from metadata supplied by the sample provider rather than from assay-based typing. What the authors observed across the whole study: The amount of clinical and demographic metadata varied by source and participant and was provided uncurated.

TCRbeta CDR3 regions were amplified from genomic DNA using the immunoSEQ Assay, a bias-controlled multiplex PCR. The paper's data handling went like this. Nucleated cell counts per sample were estimated from amplification of reference gene primers within the assay. Sequence reads were collapsed and filtered to measure the absolute abundance of every unique TCRbeta CDR3 rearrangement. For each sample, productive Simpson clonality was calculated by taking the square root of Simpson's diversity index across productive rearrangements. TCRdb's version of the immuneACCESS table is confined to in-frame rearrangements and falls short of the full clone set. An unresolved V gene accounts for under half of the shortfall where checked; the remainder is of unknown origin. V, J and clone size reflect that table, while D and trimming were determined from the DNA. Across this sample there are about 170,000 clones, with 70% to 90% seen only once. The ten biggest clones cover roughly 1.9% of the sample.

A second Seattle source provided samples from volunteer blood donors who had recovered from COVID-19. The collaborating institutions used their own protocols to collect whole blood in K2EDTA tubes. For TCRbeta analysis, collaborator samples were shipped as frozen whole blood, as isolated PBMCs, or as DNA extracted from either sample type. Comments on this clone: It lacks a known antigen. Per-base quality was not reported, and no clone a single base away is much larger than it.

The sequenced sample consisted of peripheral blood. The TCR was taken from a man aged 45-65 years who had recovered from COVID-19.

The nucleotides are TGTGCCAGCAGTCGAATTATAGGGGCAGATACGCAGTATTTT. Translated, this gives CASSRIIGADTQYF. The V and J segments used are TRBV2 and TRBJ2-3; the best D guess is TRBD1, with 5 bases matching. The CDR3, from cysteine to phenylalanine, totals 14 residues. Only the CDR3 portion is preserved as DNA: 42 bases, with reading frame beginning at the first base. Sequences SNHLY (CDR1) and FYNNEI (CDR2) are obtained from the germline V gene. Trimming takes 5 bases from V and 4 bases from J, and the germline ends sit 13 bases apart.